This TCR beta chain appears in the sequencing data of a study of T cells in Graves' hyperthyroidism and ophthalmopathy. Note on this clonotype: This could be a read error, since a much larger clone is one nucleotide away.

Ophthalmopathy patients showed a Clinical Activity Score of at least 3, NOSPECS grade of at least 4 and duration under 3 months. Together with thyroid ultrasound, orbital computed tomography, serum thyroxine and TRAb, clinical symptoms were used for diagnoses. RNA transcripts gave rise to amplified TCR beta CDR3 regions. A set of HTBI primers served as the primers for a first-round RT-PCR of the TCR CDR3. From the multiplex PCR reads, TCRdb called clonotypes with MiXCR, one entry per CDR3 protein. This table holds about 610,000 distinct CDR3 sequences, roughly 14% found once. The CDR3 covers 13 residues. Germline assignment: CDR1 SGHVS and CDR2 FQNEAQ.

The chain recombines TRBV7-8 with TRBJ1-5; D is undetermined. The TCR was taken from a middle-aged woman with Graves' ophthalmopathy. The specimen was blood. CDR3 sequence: CASSRANNQPHHF. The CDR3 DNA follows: TGTGCCAGCAGCAGGGCTAACAATCAGCCCCATCATTTT.